This T cell receptor (beta chain) was identified during a study of cytomegalovirus exposure and HLA in healthy donors. Researchers ran the PCR with 60 Vbeta and 13 Jbeta primers. Using immunoSEQ multiplex PCR, the repertoire was profiled, and TCRdb retains in-frame clones only, with some absent. Here the sample spans some 180,000 clones, 70% to 80% being singletons. The V end was cut by 4 bases, the J end by 5 bases, with 10 bases between. The V gene's germline CDR1 is SGHRS and CDR2 YFSETQ. The CDR3 is 13 residues long. As to this clone: The same CDR3 can be traced to other DNA sequences in this sample.

The rearrangement joins TRBV5-1 to TRBJ1-5; D might be TRBD1 (5 bases). What was sequenced was PBMCs. The receptor was derived from a man younger than 30 in good health and CMV-seronegative. CDR3 sequence: CASSLDRDQPQHF. DNA of the CDR3: TGCGCCAGCAGCCTTGACAGAGATCAGCCCCAGCATTTT.